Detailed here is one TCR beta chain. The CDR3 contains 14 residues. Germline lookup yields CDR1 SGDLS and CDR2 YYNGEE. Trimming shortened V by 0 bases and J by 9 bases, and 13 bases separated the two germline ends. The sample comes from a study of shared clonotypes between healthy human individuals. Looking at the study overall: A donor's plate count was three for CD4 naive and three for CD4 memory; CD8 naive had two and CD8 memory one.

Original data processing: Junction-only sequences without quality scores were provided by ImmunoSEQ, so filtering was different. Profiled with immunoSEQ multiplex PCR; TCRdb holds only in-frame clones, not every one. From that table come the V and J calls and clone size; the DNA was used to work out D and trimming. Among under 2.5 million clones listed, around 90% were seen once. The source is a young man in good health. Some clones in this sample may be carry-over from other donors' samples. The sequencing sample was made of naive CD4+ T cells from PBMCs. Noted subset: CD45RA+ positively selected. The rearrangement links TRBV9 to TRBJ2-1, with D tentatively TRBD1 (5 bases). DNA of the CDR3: TGTGCCAGCAGCGTAGTGGGGCAGCACGGTGAGCAGTTCTTC. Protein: CASSVVGQHGEQFF.